This T cell receptor (beta chain) was identified in a study of cytomegalovirus exposure and HLA in healthy donors. Study-wide findings and caveats: Later analysis associated a missense DCLRE1C variant with TCR beta V- and J-gene trimming.

Amplification used 60 Vbeta primers and 13 Jbeta primers. Profiled with immunoSEQ multiplex PCR; TCRdb holds only in-frame clones, not every one. The table lists over 120,000 clones, roughly 80% of them singletons. This clone was observed a handful of times. Antigen specificity is unknown. This CDR3 is 13 amino acids long. V was pared by 6 bases and J by 5 bases, with 13 bases between. Germline CDR1 reads MNHNY; CDR2 reads SVGAGI (reference sequence). The receptor comes from a female donor in good health and CMV-seronegative. Sample: PBMCs. V and J are TRBV6-6 and TRBJ1-1, with D tentatively TRBD1 (5 bases). The CDR3 DNA reads as TGTGCCAGCAGATTCGACGGGGGTACTGAAGCTTTCTTT. Protein sequence: CASRFDGGTEAFF.